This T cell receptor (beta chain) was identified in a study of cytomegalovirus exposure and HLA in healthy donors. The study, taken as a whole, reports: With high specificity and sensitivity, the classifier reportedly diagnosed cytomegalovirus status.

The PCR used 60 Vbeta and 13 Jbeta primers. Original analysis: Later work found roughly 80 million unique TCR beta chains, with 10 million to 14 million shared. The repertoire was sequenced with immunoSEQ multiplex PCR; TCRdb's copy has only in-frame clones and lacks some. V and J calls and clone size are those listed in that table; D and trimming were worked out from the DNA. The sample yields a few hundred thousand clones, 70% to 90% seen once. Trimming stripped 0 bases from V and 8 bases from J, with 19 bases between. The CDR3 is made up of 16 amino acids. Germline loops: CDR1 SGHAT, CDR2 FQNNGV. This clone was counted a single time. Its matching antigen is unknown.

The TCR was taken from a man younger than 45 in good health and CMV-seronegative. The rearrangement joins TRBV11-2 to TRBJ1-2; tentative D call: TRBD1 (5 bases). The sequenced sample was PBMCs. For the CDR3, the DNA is TGTGCCAGCAGCTTAGAACGGGGGGGACTTCTCCGCGGCTACACCTTC. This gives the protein CASSLERGGLLRGYTF. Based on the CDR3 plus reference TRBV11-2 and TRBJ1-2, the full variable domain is EAGVAQSPRYKIIEKRQSVAFWCNPISGHATLYWYQQILGQGPKLLIQFQNNGVVDDSQLPKDRFSAERLKGVDSTLKIQPAKLEDSAVYLCASSLERGGLLRGYTFGSGTRLTVV.